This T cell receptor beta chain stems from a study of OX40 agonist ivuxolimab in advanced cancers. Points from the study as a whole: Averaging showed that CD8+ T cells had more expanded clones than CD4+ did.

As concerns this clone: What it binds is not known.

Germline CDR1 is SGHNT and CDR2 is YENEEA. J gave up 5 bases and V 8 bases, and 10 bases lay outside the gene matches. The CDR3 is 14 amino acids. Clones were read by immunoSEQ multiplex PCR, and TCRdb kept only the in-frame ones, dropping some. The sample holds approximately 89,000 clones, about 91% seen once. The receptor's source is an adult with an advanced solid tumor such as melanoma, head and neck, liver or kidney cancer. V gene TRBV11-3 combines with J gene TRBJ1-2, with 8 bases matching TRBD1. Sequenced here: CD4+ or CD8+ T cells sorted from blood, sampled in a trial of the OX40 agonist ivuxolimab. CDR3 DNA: TGTGCCAGCCTCACGGGACAGGTAACGTATGGCTACACCTTC. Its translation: CASLTGQVTYGYTF.